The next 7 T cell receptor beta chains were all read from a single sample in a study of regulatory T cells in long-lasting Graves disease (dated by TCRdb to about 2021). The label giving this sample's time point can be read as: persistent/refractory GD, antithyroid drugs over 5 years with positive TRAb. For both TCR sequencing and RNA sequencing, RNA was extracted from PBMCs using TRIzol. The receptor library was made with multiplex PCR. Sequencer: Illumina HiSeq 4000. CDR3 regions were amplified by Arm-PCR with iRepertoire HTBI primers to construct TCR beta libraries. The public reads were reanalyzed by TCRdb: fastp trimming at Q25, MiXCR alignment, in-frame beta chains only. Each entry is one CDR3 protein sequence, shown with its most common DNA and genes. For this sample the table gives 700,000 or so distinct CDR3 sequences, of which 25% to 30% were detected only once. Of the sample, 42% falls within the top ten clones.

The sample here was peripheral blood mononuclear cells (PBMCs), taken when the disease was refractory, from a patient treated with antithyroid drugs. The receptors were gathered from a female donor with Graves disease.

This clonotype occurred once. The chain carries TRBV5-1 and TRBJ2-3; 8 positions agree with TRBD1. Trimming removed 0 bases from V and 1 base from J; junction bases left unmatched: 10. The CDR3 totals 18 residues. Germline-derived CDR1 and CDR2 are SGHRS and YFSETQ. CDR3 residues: CASSLEGYRGSGTDTQYF. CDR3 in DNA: TGCGCCAGCAGCTTGGAGGGGTACAGGGGGTCGGGCACAGATACGCAGTATTTT.

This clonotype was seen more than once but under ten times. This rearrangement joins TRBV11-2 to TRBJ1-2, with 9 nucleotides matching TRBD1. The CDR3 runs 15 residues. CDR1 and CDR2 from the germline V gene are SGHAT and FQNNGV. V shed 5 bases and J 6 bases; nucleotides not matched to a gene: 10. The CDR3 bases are TGTGCCAGCAGCACCAGACAGGGGGTTATCGATGGCTACACCTTC. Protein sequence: CASSTRQGVIDGYTF.

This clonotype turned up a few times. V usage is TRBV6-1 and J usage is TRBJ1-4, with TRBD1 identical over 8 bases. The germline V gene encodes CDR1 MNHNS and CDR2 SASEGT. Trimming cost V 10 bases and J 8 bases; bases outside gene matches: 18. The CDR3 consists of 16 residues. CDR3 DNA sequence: TGTGCCATTTCCCCACGAGGAGGACAGGGTGGAGAAAAACTGTTTTTT. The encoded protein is CAISPRGGQGGEKLFF.

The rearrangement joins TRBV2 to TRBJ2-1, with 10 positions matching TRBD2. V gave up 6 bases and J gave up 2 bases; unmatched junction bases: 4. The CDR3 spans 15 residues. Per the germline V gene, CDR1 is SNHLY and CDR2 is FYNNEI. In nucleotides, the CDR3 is TGTGCCAGCAGCAGCGGGAGGGCCGCCTACAATGAGCAGTTCTTC. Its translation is CASSSGRAAYNEQFF. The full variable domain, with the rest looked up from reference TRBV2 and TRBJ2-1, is EPEVTQTPSHQVTQMGQEVILRCVPISNHLYFYWYRQILGQKVEFLVSFYNNEISEKSEIFDDQFSVERPDGSNFTLKIRSTKLEDSAMYFCASSSGRAAYNEQFFGPGTRLTVL.

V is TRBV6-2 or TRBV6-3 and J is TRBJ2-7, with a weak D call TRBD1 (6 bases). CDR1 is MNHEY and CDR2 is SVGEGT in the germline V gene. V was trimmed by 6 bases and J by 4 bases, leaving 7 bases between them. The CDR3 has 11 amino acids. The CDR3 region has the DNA TGTGCCAGCAGAAGGGGGTACGAGCAGTACTTC. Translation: CASRRGYEQYF.

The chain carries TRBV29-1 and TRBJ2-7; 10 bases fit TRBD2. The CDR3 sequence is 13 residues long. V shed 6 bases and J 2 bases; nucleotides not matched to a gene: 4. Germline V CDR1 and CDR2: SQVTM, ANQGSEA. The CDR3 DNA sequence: TGCAGCGTCGAAACTAGCGGGACCTACGAGCAGTACTTC. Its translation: CSVETSGTYEQYF.

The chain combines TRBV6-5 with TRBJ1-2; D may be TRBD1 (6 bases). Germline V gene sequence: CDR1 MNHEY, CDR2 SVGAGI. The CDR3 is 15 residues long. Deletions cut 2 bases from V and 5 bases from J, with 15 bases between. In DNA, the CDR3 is TGTGCCAGCAGTTACCCTCAGACAGGCGGGTATGGCTACACCTTC. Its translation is CASSYPQTGGYGYTF.